This passage covers 13 T cell receptor beta chains from one sample sequenced in a study of cytomegalovirus exposure and HLA in healthy donors. 13 Jbeta primers and 60 Vbeta primers were used for the PCR. TCRdb's copy holds only in-frame clones and misses some; the assay was immunoSEQ multiplex PCR. The sample includes about 110,000 clones, 15% to 19% seen only once; the top ten take under 2.5%. The specimen sequenced was PBMCs. All receptors come from a woman between 18 and 29 years old in good health and CMV-seronegative.

The genes are TRBV30 and TRBJ1-2; no firm D call. The CDR3 runs 13 residues. Germline assignment: CDR1 GTSNPN and CDR2 SVGIG (reference sequence). The germline V and J ends were trimmed by 0 bases and 4 bases, with 9 bases remaining between them. The CDR3 region is CAWSVALGYGYTF. The CDR3 nucleotides read TGTGCCTGGAGTGTAGCCCTAGGCTATGGCTACACCTTC. Full variable domain (rest looked up from reference TRBV30 and TRBJ1-2): SQTIHQWPATLVQPVGSPLSLECTVEGTSNPNLYWYRQAAGRGLQLLFYSVGIGQISSEVPQNLSASRPQDRQFILSSKKLLLSDSGFYLCAWSVALGYGYTFGSGTRLTVV.

This chain joins TRBV15 and TRBJ1-4; tentative D call: TRBD1 (5 bases). The CDR3 has 15 residues. Trimming left V 5 bases short and J 0 bases short, with 10 bases between. In germline, CDR1 is LNHNV, CDR2 YYDKDF (reference sequence). CDR3 loop: CATSASRATNEKLFF. The CDR3 DNA reads TGTGCCACCAGCGCCAGCAGGGCAACTAATGAAAAACTGTTTTTT.

This clone was seen a few times. The chain carries TRBV28 and TRBJ1-2, with D tentatively TRBD1 (6 bases). This CDR3 is built from 13 residues. V dropped 7 bases and J dropped 4 bases, with 13 bases sitting between them. Germline V lookup: CDR1 MDHEN, CDR2 SYDVKM. The CDR3 protein is CASNTRGFYGYTF. CDR3 in DNA: TGTGCCAGCAACACTAGGGGGTTCTATGGCTACACCTTC.

This clone was detected many times. The rearrangement links TRBV19 to TRBJ2-1; TRBD2 aligns across 8 bases. The ends lost 7 bases at V and 6 bases at J; junction bases unmatched: 8. This CDR3 is built from 14 residues. Germline V gives CDR1 LNHDA, CDR2 SQIVND (reference sequence). The CDR3: CASTEQAGGNEQFF. In DNA form, the CDR3 reads TGTGCCAGTACGGAGCAGGCGGGAGGCAATGAGCAGTTCTTC.

The genes are TRBV7-2 and TRBJ2-5, with D unresolved. The DNA end favors TRBJ2-7, so the J call may be wrong. The CDR3 consists of 12 residues. CDR1 and CDR2 from the germline V gene are SGHTA and FQGNSA. The CDR3 loop is CASTLASYEQYF. The CDR3, as DNA: TGTGCCAGCACCCTCGCCTCCTACGAGCAGTACTTC.

The genes are TRBV5-6 and TRBJ1-2; no firm D call. CDR1 is SGHDT, CDR2 YYEEEE, per germline. The germline V and J ends were trimmed by 4 bases and 1 base, with 17 bases remaining between them. The CDR3 sequence is 16 residues long. As DNA, the CDR3 is TGTGCCAGCAGCGGGAGGGTACAACCCTTTAACTATGGCTACACCTTC. Its translation is CASSGRVQPFNYGYTF.

Only a few counts were recorded for this clone. V gene TRBV7-9 combines with J gene TRBJ2-2; D is unresolved. Trimming cost V 4 bases and J 7 bases, with 10 bases left between them. CDR1 is SEHNR, CDR2 FQNEAQ, per germline (reference sequence). This CDR3 contains 13 residues. In DNA form, the CDR3 reads TGTGCCAGCAGCTCAACCCTAAACGGGGAGCTGTTTTTT. Its translation: CASSSTLNGELFF.

This chain connects TRBV7-8 to TRBJ2-5; 13 bases fit TRBD2. Germline assignment: CDR1 SGHVS and CDR2 FQNEAQ. The CDR3 extends over 16 amino acids. V shed 4 bases and J 5 bases; nucleotides not matched to a gene: 7. The CDR3: CASSWRTSGGMETQYF. The CDR3 DNA sequence: TGTGCCAGCAGCTGGCGGACTAGCGGGGGAATGGAGACCCAGTACTTC.

In this sample, this clone turned up a few times. One end of the junction is discordant with germline, which a read error may explain. The chain recombines TRBV9 with TRBJ1-2; 8 bases fit TRBD1. This CDR3 region has 17 residues. CDR1 and CDR2 from the germline V gene are SGDLS and YYNGEE. CDR3 sequence reads: CASSVEASRTGIRGYAF. The CDR3 DNA reads as TGTGCCAGCAGCGTAGAGGCGTCCCGGACAGGGATACGTGGCTACGCCTTC.

Only a few counts were recorded for this clone. The V gene is TRBV10-2, the J gene TRBJ1-1; D is perhaps TRBD1 (5 bases). From germline, CDR1 is WSHSY and CDR2 SAAADI. The germline V and J ends were trimmed by 9 bases and 3 bases, with 14 bases remaining between them. The CDR3 is made up of 13 amino acids. The CDR3 loop is CARAQGVDTEAFF. The CDR3 bases are TGCGCCAGGGCGCAGGGCGTAGACACTGAAGCTTTCTTT.

This chain connects TRBV7-6 to TRBJ2-1; 8 nucleotides align to TRBD2. V was pared by 4 bases and J by 8 bases, with 7 bases of the junction left unmatched. The CDR3 sequence is 14 residues long. The germline V gene encodes CDR1 SGHVS and CDR2 FNYEAQ. CDR3 in amino acids: CASSSPGLGDEQFF. CDR3 nucleotide sequence: TGTGCCAGCAGCTCACCGGGACTAGGCGATGAGCAGTTCTTC.

The sample holds a few counts of this clone. This chain connects TRBV9 to TRBJ2-5; no reliable D call. Germline values: CDR1 SGDLS, CDR2 YYNGEE. The V end lost 4 bases, the J end lost 5 bases, and 12 bases lay between the germline ends. The CDR3 totals 13 residues. The CDR3, as DNA: TGTGCCAGCAGCCCGCAACCCAGGGAGACCCAGTACTTC. Translation gives CASSPQPRETQYF.

The V gene is TRBV7-3, the J gene TRBJ1-2; tentatively, D is TRBD1 (5 bases). The CDR3 length is 15 residues. CDR1 and CDR2 from the germline V gene are SGHTA and FQGTGA. V lost 4 bases to trimming and J lost 2 bases, with 14 bases between them. For the CDR3, the DNA is TGTGCCAGCAGCTCCGACAGTAGATCAAACTATGGCTACACCTTC. As protein: CASSSDSRSNYGYTF.